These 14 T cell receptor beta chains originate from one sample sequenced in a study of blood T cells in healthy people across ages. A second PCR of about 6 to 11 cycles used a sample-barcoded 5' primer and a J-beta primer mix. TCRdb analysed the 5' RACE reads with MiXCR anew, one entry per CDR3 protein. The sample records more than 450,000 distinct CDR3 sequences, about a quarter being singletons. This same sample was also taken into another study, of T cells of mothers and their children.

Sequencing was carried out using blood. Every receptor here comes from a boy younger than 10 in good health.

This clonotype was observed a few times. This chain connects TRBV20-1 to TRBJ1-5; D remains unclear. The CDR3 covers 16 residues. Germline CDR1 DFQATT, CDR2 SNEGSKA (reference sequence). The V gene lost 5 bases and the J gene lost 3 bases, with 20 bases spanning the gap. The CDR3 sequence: CSARIGPSLDNQPQHF. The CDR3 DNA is TGCAGTGCTCGAATCGGACCCTCTTTAGACAATCAGCCCCAGCATTTT.

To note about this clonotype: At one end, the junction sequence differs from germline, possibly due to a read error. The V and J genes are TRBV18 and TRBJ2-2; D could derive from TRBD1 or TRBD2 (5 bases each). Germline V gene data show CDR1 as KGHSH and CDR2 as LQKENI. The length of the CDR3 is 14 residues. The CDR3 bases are TGTGCCAGCTCACCACGACAGTTCACCGGGGTGCTGTTTTTT. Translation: CASSPRQFTGVLFF.

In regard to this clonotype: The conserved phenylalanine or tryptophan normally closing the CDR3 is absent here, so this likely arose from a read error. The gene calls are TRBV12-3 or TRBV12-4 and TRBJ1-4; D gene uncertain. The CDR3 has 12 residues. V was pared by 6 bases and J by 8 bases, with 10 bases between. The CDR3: CASRWRGEKLFL. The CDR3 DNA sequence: TGTGCCAGCAGATGGAGAGGGGAAAAACTGTTTCTT.

The DNA for the CDR3 is TGTGCCAGCAGCCGGATCCTTCGGAATGAGCAGTTCTTC. Translation gives CASSRILRNEQFF. The chain carries TRBV11-2 and TRBJ2-1; no reliable D call. The germline V and J ends were trimmed by 5 bases and 7 bases, with 12 bases remaining between them. This CDR3 has 13 amino acids. Germline V gives CDR1 SGHAT, CDR2 FQNNGV. The entire variable domain, with the rest obtained from reference TRBV11-2 and TRBJ2-1, is as follows: EAGVAQSPRYKIIEKRQSVAFWCNPISGHATLYWYQQILGQGPKLLIQFQNNGVVDDSQLPKDRFSAERLKGVDSTLKIQPAKLEDSAVYLCASSRILRNEQFFGPGTRLTVL.

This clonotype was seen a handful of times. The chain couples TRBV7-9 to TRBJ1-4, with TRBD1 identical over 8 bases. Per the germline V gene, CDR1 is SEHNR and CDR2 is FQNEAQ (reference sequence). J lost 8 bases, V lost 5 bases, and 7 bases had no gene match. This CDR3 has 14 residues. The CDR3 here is CASSRTRDREKLFF. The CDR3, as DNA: TGTGCCAGCAGCCGGACTCGGGACAGGGAAAAACTGTTTTTT.

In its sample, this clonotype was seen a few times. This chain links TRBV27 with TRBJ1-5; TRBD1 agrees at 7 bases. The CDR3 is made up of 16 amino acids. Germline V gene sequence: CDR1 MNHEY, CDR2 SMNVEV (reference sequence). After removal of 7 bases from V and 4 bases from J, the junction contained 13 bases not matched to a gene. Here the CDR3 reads CASKPGRGGINQPQHF. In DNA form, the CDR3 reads TGTGCCAGCAAGCCTGGGAGAGGGGGCATTAATCAGCCCCAGCATTTT.

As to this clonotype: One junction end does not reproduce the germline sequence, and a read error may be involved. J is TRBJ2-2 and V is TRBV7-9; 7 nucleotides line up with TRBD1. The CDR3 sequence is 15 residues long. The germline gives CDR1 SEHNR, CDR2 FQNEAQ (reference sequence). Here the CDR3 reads CASSPPTGNTGVLFF. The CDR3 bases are TGTGCCAGCAGCCCTCCGACAGGGAACACCGGGGTGCTGTTTTTT. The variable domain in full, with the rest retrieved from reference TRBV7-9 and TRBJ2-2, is DTGVSQNPRHKITKRGQNVTFRCDPISEHNRLYWYRQTLGQGPEFLTYFQNEAQLEKSRLLSDRFSAERPKGSFSTLEIQRTEQGDSAMYLCASSPPTGNTGVLFFGEGSRLTVL.

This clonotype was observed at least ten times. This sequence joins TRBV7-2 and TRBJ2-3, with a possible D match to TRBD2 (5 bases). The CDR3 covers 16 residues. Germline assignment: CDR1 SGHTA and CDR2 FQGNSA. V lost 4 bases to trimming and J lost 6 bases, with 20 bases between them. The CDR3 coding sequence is TGTGCCAGCAGCTCAACGGCGCGGCGGGCGTGGGATACGCAGTATTTT. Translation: CASSSTARRAWDTQYF.

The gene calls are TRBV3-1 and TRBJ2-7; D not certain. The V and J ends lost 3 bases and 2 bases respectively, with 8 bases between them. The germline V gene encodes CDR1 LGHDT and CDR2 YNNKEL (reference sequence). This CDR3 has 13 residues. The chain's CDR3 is CASSHGRTYEQYF. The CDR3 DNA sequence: TGTGCCAGCAGCCATGGTAGGACCTACGAGCAGTACTTC.

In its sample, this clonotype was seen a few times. The CDR3 reads CASSYDVEGDGRGSYEQYF. CDR3 sequence (DNA): TGTGCCAGCAGTTACGACGTGGAGGGAGACGGGAGAGGATCCTACGAGCAGTACTTC. The rearrangement joins TRBV6-5 to TRBJ2-1, with D perhaps matching TRBD2 (6 bases). The end of the DNA fits TRBJ2-7 better, so the J call may be wrong. The CDR3 is 19 amino acids. From germline, CDR1 is MNHEY and CDR2 SVGAGI.

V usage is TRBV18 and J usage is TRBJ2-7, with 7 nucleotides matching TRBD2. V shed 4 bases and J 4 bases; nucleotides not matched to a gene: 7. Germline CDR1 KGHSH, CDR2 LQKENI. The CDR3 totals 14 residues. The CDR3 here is CASSRGRAGYEQYF. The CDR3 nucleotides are TGTGCCAGCTCACGAGGGAGGGCAGGATACGAGCAGTACTTC.

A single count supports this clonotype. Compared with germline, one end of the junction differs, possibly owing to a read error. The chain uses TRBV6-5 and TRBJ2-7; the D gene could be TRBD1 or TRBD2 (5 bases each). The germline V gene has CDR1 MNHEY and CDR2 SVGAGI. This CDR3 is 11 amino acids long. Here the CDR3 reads CASSYWDDLLF. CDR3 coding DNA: TGTGCCAGCAGTTACTGGGACGACCTGCTGTTC.

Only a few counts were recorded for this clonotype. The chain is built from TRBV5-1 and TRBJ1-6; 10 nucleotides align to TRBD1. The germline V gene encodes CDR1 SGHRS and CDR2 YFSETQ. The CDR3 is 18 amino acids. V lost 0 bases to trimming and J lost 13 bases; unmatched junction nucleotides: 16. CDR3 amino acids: CASSLAAWGQGHIVPLHF. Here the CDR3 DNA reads TGCGCCAGCAGCTTGGCCGCGTGGGGACAGGGGCATATTGTCCCCCTCCACTTT.

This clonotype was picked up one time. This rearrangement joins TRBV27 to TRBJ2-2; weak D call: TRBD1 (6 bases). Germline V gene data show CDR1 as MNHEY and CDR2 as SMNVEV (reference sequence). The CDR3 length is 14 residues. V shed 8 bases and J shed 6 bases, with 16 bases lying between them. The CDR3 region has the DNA TGTGCCAGCGGGCGAAGCAGGGGACCCGGGGAGCTGTTTTTT. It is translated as CASGRSRGPGELFF.